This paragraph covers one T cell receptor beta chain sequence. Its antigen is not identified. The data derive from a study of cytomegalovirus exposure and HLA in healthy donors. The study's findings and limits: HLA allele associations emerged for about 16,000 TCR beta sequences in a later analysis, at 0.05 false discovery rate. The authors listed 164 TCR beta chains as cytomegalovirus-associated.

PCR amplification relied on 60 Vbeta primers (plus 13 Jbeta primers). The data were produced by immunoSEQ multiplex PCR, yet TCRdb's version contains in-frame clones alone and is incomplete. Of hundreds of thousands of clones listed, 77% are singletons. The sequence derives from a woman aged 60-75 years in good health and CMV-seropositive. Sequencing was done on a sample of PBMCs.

CDR3 sequence: CASRLPGQNYEQYF. The CDR3 coding sequence is TGTGCCAGCAGGCTGCCGGGACAGAACTACGAGCAGTACTTC. The chain combines TRBV28 with TRBJ2-7, with 7 positions matching TRBD1. The CDR3 extends over 14 amino acids. The junction had 8 bases not matched to a gene; V was cut back by 6 bases and J by 3 bases. The germline V gene has CDR1 MDHEN and CDR2 SYDVKM.